Reported below is one TCR beta chain. The antigen is not known. Sequencing was performed with immunoSEQ multiplex PCR; in TCRdb, only in-frame clones are kept and a portion is missing. The sample yields roughly 40,000 clones, 81% seen once. The sample is drawn from a study of T cells in localized non-small cell lung cancer. Overall study results and limits: Detection in adjacent lung was observed for a median around 55 of the top 100 tumor clones.

From germline, CDR1 is MNHEY and CDR2 SVGAGI. The CDR3 runs 15 residues. Trimming removed 6 bases from V and 6 bases from J; junction bases left unmatched: 9. This receptor was taken from a male donor aged 60 or older with stage II lung adenocarcinoma. V and J are TRBV6-5 and TRBJ2-3; 10 bases align to TRBD1. The sample consisted of peripheral blood mononuclear cells, taken before any cancer treatment. The CDR3 coding sequence is TGTGCCAGCAGCCAGACAGGGGGCGGGTCGGATACGCAGTATTTT. Protein product: CASSQTGGGSDTQYF.